The clone carrying this T cell receptor (beta chain) was detected ten times or more. Its antigen is undetermined. With V trimmed by 3 bases and J by 4 bases, 6 bases remained unmatched. CDR3 length equals 15 residues. The germline CDR1 and CDR2 sequences are MNHEY and SVGAGI. These data originate in a study of blood T cells in healthy people across ages. Using a J-beta primer mix together with a sample-barcoded 5' primer, a second PCR was run for roughly 6 to 12 cycles. Each sample yielded at least 3 million CDR3-containing paired-end reads. A single record per CDR3 protein comes from TCRdb applying MiXCR to the 5' RACE reads. Of around 650,000 distinct CDR3 sequences listed, about 43% are singletons. Every sample had a minimum of 6 million PBMCs isolated. General study results and limits: A strong correlation between TCR beta diversity and naive T cell percentage was seen.

The receptor's source is a man older than 75 in good health. Sequencing used blood. The rearrangement links TRBV6-5 to TRBJ2-7; 10 bases align to TRBD2. DNA of the CDR3: TGTGCCAGCAGTTATTCTAGCGGGAGAGGGTACGAGCAGTACTTC. It yields the protein CASSYSSGRGYEQYF.